This entry describes one T cell receptor (beta chain). Its specificity is not known. There are 15 residues in the CDR3. Germline CDR1 reads SGHTS; CDR2 reads YDEGEE. V lost 3 bases and J lost 3; bases outside the gene matches: 7. The data were taken from a study of cytomegalovirus exposure and HLA in healthy donors. General study results and limits: According to a later analysis, most TCR beta chains associated with CMV appeared HLA-restricted. A later look showed TCR association rates differing by HLA locus, highest for DRB1 and lowest for HLA-C.

PCR was performed using 60 Vbeta and 13 Jbeta primers. Some clones are missing from TCRdb's copy, which holds only in-frame ones; the method was immunoSEQ multiplex PCR. Altogether 100,000 to 150,000 clones are present, roughly 85% being singletons, with the ten largest covering approximately 3.6%. The chain links TRBV5-8 to TRBJ1-1; 8 bases fit TRBD1. The sequence was collected from a woman aged 40 to 49 in good health and CMV-seropositive. Specimen: PBMCs. CDR3 DNA: TGTGCCAGCAGCTACGGGACAGGTCTCCACACTGAAGCTTTCTTT. Translated, it gives CASSYGTGLHTEAFF.